The 13 T cell receptor beta chains presented below share a single source sample, sequenced in a study of OX40 agonist ivuxolimab in advanced cancers. Assay used: immunoSEQ multiplex PCR; TCRdb lists only in-frame clones, some missing. The sample has tens of thousands of clones; approximately 83% are singletons. The sequenced sample was CD4+ or CD8+ T cells sorted from blood, obtained in a trial of the OX40 agonist ivuxolimab. The receptor set was obtained from an adult with an advanced solid tumor such as melanoma, head and neck, liver or kidney cancer.

There are a few counts of this clone. The gene calls are TRBV2 and TRBJ1-5; TRBD1 is a possible D gene (5 bases). The CDR3 sequence is 13 residues long. Trimming pared 7 bases from V and 1 base from J, leaving 8 bases between. From germline, CDR1 is SNHLY and CDR2 FYNNEI. In DNA form, the CDR3 reads TGTGCCAGCAACCGGGACAGCAATCAGCCCCAGCATTTT. It translates to CASNRDSNQPQHF.

The V call is TRBV11-2, the J call TRBJ2-2; D not resolved. Germline-derived CDR1 and CDR2 are SGHAT and FQNNGV. The CDR3 loop spans 14 amino acids. V lost 5 bases, J lost 6 bases, and 13 bases lay in between. The CDR3, as DNA: TGTGCCAGCAGCCCTAACACCCTTTCCGGGGAGCTGTTTTTT. Protein product: CASSPNTLSGELFF.

By share of the sample, this clone is medium-sized (0.01 to 0.1%). The gene calls are TRBV7-2 and TRBJ1-6, with D perhaps TRBD1 (6 bases). The length of the CDR3 is 15 residues. Trimming took 5 bases from V and 5 from J, leaving 13 bases between them. From germline, CDR1 is SGHTA and CDR2 FQGNSA. This CDR3 is CASSLNRVHNSPLHF. The DNA for the CDR3 is TGTGCCAGCAGCCTAAACAGGGTACATAATTCACCCCTCCACTTT.

The gene calls are TRBV11-3 and TRBJ2-7, with TRBD1 matching over 7 bases. Trimming cost V 5 bases and J 0 bases; bases outside gene matches: 7. The CDR3 totals 15 residues. CDR1 SGHNT and CDR2 YENEEA come from the germline V gene. CDR3 DNA: TGTGCCAGCAGCCCGTCCGGGACAGACTCCTACGAGCAGTACTTC. It specifies CASSPSGTDSYEQYF.

J is TRBJ2-5 and V is TRBV2, with D maybe TRBD1 (6 bases). Trimming removed 5 bases from V and 2 bases from J, with 6 bases in between. CDR3 length equals 12 residues. Germline V gives CDR1 SNHLY, CDR2 FYNNEI. CDR3 in amino acids: CASSRGQETQYF. CDR3 bases: TGTGCCAGCAGTAGGGGGCAAGAGACCCAGTACTTC.

CDR3 protein: CASTPGPGEVYEQFF. The CDR3 bases are TGTGCCAGCACCCCGGGCCCGGGGGAGGTCTATGAGCAGTTCTTC. The chain couples TRBV7-2 to TRBJ2-1; D possibly corresponds to TRBD2 (6 bases). The germline V gene encodes CDR1 SGHTA and CDR2 FQGNSA. The CDR3 extends over 15 amino acids. V gave up 7 bases and J gave up 8 bases, with 21 bases separating them. Full variable domain (rest looked up from reference TRBV7-2 and TRBJ2-1): GAGVSQSPSNKVTEKGKDVELRCDPISGHTALYWYRQSLGQGLEFLIYFQGNSAPDKSGLPSDRFSAERTGGSVSTLTIQRTQQEDSAVYLCASTPGPGEVYEQFFGPGTRLTVL.

The chain carries TRBV28 and TRBJ2-7; D is possibly TRBD2 (6 bases). V was trimmed by 7 bases and J by 2 bases, leaving 15 bases between them. The CDR3 runs to 14 residues. CDR1 and CDR2 (germline): MDHEN, SYDVKM. CDR3 sequence: CASTWGEKTYEQYF. As DNA, the CDR3 is TGTGCCAGCACGTGGGGGGAGAAGACCTACGAGCAGTACTTC.

The chain has TRBV6-5 and TRBJ2-1, with 7 bases identical to TRBD1. Per the germline V gene, CDR1 is MNHEY and CDR2 is SVGAGI. Unmatched junction bases numbered 10, after V lost 7 bases and J lost 7 bases. The length of the CDR3 is 14 residues. The CDR3, as DNA: TGTGCCAGCACACGAGGGACAGAGTTGAATGAGCAGTTCTTC. Residues: CASTRGTELNEQFF.

CDR3 residues: CASSPLGGNEQFF. The CDR3 nucleotides are TGTGCCAGCAGCCCTCTAGGGGGCAATGAGCAGTTCTTC. The chain is built from TRBV7-9 and TRBJ2-1; tentatively, D is TRBD1 (6 bases). The ends were cut back, 5 bases at V and 6 bases at J, with 11 bases in the middle. Germline loops: CDR1 SEHNR, CDR2 FQNEAQ (reference sequence). The CDR3 consists of 13 residues.

This clone was recorded once. V is TRBV28 and J is TRBJ2-3; TRBD2 aligns across 10 bases. The CDR3 length is 16 residues. V dropped 4 bases and J dropped 6; count of bases not matched to a gene: 10. Germline CDR1 and CDR2: MDHEN and SYDVKM. The CDR3 DNA reads TGTGCCAGCAGTTCTCAAAAGCGGGGGGGTACGGATACGCAGTATTTT. Protein product: CASSSQKRGGTDTQYF.

The J gene is TRBJ2-1, the V gene TRBV4-3; 7 bases are a match to TRBD1. J was trimmed by 6 bases and V by 4 bases; bases with no gene match: 3. This CDR3 region has 13 residues. Germline V gives CDR1 LGHNA, CDR2 YSLEER. In DNA, the CDR3 is TGCGCCAGCAGCCTATCAGGGGGCAATGAGCAGTTCTTC. This gives the protein CASSLSGGNEQFF.

This sequence joins TRBV7-6 and TRBJ2-5, with 8 bases aligning to TRBD2. The CDR3 is 15 amino acids. CDR1 is SGHVS and CDR2 is FNYEAQ in the germline V gene. After removal of 4 bases from V and 5 bases from J, the junction contained 9 bases not matched to a gene. The DNA of the CDR3 is TGTGCCAGCAGCTCCACCGTCGGGGGGGCGGAGACCCAGTACTTC. Translating it yields CASSSTVGGAETQYF.

This clone was counted once. The rearrangement joins TRBV19 to TRBJ2-3; D uncertain. Per the germline V gene, CDR1 is LNHDA and CDR2 is SQIVND (reference sequence). The CDR3 covers 15 residues. V dropped 4 bases and J dropped 1 base, with 12 bases sitting between them. In DNA, the CDR3 is TGTGCCAGTAGTACCCCGTCCCAAGGCACAGATACGCAGTATTTT. The encoded protein is CASSTPSQGTDTQYF.